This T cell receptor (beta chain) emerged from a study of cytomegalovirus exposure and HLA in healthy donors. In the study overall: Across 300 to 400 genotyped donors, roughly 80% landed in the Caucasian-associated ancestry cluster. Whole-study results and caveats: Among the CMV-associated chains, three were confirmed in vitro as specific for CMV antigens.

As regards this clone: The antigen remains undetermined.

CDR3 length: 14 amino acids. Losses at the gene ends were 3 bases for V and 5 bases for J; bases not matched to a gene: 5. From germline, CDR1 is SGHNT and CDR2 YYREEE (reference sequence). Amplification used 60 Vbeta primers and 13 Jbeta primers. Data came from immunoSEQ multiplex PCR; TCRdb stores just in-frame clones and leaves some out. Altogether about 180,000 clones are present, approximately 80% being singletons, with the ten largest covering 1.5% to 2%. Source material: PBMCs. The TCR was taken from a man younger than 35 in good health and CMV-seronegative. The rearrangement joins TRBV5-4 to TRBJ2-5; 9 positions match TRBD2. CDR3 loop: CASSSLAGGETQYF. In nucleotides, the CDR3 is TGTGCCAGCAGCTCACTAGCGGGCGGGGAGACCCAGTACTTC.